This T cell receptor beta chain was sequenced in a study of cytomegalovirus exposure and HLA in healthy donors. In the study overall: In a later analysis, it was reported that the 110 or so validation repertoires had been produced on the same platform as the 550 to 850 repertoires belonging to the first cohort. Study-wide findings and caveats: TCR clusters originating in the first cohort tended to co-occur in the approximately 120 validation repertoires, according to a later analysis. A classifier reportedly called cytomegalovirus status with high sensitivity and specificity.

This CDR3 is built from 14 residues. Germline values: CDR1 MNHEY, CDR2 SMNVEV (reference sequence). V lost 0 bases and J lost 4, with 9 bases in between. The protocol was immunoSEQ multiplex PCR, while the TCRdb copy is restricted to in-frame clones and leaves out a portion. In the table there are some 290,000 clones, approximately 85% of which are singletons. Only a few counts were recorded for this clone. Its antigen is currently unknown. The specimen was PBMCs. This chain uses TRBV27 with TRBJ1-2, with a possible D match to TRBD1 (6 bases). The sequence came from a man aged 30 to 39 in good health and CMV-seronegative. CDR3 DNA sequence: TGTGCCAGCAGTTTATCGACAGGTGTCTATGGCTACACCTTC. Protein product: CASSLSTGVYGYTF.